The clone carrying this T cell receptor (beta chain) is labeled medium-sized. The target antigen is unknown. This sample stems from a study of Tregs in tolerant kidney transplant recipients. About the research overall: CD4+CD25+CD127- cells came from approximately 3-day belatacept mixed lymphocyte reactions, some with roughly five-day graft donor restimulation. Antibodies separated recipient from donor cells. Overall study findings and caveats: Activated donor B cell expansion appeared to reveal the most relevant donor-specific TCRbeta repertoire. Findings come from small patient numbers and require larger validation.

The CDR3 totals 14 residues. Trimming took 3 bases from V and 4 from J; bases not matched to a gene: 2. Germline V gene sequence: CDR1 SQVTM, CDR2 ANQGSEA. The assay was immunoSEQ multiplex PCR, and TCRdb's table has in-frame clones only and misses some. In the table there are 30,000 or so clones, approximately 80% of which are singletons. V is TRBV29-1 and J is TRBJ2-3; 12 nucleotides line up with TRBD2. Sequenced: Tregs from blood cultured with allogeneic cells. This sequence originates from a human donor in good health. CDR3 residues: CSVDLAGGADTQYF. For the CDR3, the DNA is TGCAGCGTTGACCTAGCGGGAGGGGCAGATACGCAGTATTTT.